This T cell receptor (beta chain) was captured by sequencing in a study of blood T cells in healthy people across ages. Study-wide points: The recorded TCR beta diversity per million T cells decreased in a roughly linear manner with age. Diversity estimates drawn from one million T cells were deemed underestimates.

This clonotype has just a few counts. The antigen is not known. The CDR3 has 14 residues. V was pared by 6 bases and J by 4 bases, with 8 bases of the junction left unmatched. Germline V gene data show CDR1 as DFQATT and CDR2 as SNEGSKA (reference sequence). Primers used in a second PCR of about 7 to 11 cycles were a sample-barcoded 5' primer and a J-beta primer mix. TCRdb re-called the 5' RACE reads through MiXCR, storing one row per CDR3 protein. The repertoire consists of over 950,000 distinct CDR3 sequences, with roughly two fifths occurring once and the leading ten covering roughly 13%. The chain couples TRBV20-1 to TRBJ2-1, with 8 bases aligning to TRBD2. The sequenced sample was blood. The TCR comes from a man younger than 35 in good health. CDR3 coding DNA: TGCAGTGCGGGAAGCGGGGGAGATTACAATGAGCAGTTCTTC. Its protein product is CSAGSGGDYNEQFF.